These 24 T cell receptor beta chains were sequenced from one sample in a study of sequential checkpoint blockade in melanoma. Treatment here: randomized to nivolumab then ipilimumab (arm A) or the reverse (arm B). Here immunoSEQ multiplex PCR was the method, and the copy in TCRdb shows in-frame clones only, minus some. The sample carries about 15,000 clones, roughly 82% recorded once. The sequencing here drew on CD8+ T cells sorted from blood (inferred from file names), taken from a patient given nivolumab and ipilimumab in sequence. The receptors shown here come from a human donor with melanoma.

For the CDR3, the DNA is TGTGCCAGCAGTGAGCTCCCGGGACAGGGGGCCGCTGAAGCTTTCTTT. The encoded protein is CASSELPGQGAAEAFF. The genes are TRBV6-4 and TRBJ1-1, with 12 bases lining up with TRBD1. The CDR3 extends over 16 amino acids. The germline V gene encodes CDR1 MRHNA and CDR2 SNTAGT. J was trimmed by 6 bases and V by 3 bases; bases with no gene match: 8.

This chain connects TRBV28 to TRBJ2-7; 8 bases align to TRBD2. CDR1 is MDHEN and CDR2 is SYDVKM in the germline V gene. V gave up 8 bases and J gave up 5 bases; unmatched junction bases: 17. The CDR3 extends over 16 amino acids. For the CDR3, the DNA is TGTGCCAGCGGCTTACGGAGCGGGAGTCAAAGGGACGAGCAGTACTTC. This codes for CASGLRSGSQRDEQYF. Drawing the rest from reference TRBV28 and TRBJ2-7, the complete variable domain is DVKVTQSSRYLVKRTGEKVFLECVQDMDHENMFWYRQDPGLGLRLIYFSYDVKMKEKGDIPEGYSVSREKKERFSLILESASTNQTSMYLCASGLRSGSQRDEQYFGPGTRLTVT.

This clone was picked up a small number of times. V usage is TRBV21-1 and J usage is TRBJ1-4; whether TRBD1, the table's D call, matches the DNA was not checked. TRBV21-1 represents a pseudogene. The length of the CDR3 is 15 residues. The CDR3 DNA reads as TGTGCCAGCAACAGGAGGGGGCGAACTAATGAAAAACTGTTTTTT. The encoded protein is CASNRRGRTNEKLFF.

The chain is built from TRBV7-9 and TRBJ2-5, with 8 bases aligning to TRBD2. Germline trimming cut 7 bases from V and 5 bases from J; bases unmatched to any gene: 12. This CDR3 comprises 15 residues. Per the germline V gene, CDR1 is SEHNR and CDR2 is FQNEAQ (reference sequence). The CDR3 region is CASTPERAGEETQYF. CDR3 DNA: TGTGCCAGCACCCCGGAGAGAGCGGGAGAGGAGACCCAGTACTTC.

This chain connects TRBV5-4 to TRBJ2-5; the D gene is possibly TRBD2 (6 bases). Germline lookup yields CDR1 SGHNT and CDR2 YYREEE (reference sequence). The CDR3 sequence is 14 residues long. Trimming cost V 4 bases and J 5 bases, with 15 bases left between them. CDR3 sequence reads: CASSPGDGAETQYF. Here the CDR3 DNA reads TGTGCCAGCAGCCCGGGGGATGGGGCGGAGACCCAGTACTTC.

The chain combines TRBV19 with TRBJ1-5, with a weak D call TRBD1 (6 bases). V was shortened by 7 bases and J by 3 bases, with 16 bases between the two germline ends. Per the germline V gene, CDR1 is LNHDA and CDR2 is SQIVND (reference sequence). The length of the CDR3 is 15 residues. CDR3: CASNRGRGYNQPQHF. The CDR3 nucleotides read TGTGCCAGTAATCGGGGGAGGGGGTACAATCAGCCCCAGCATTTT.

In the case of this clone: One junction end does not reproduce the germline sequence, and a read error may be involved. V gene TRBV5-4 combines with J gene TRBJ2-6, with TRBD1 matching 7 bases. CDR3 size: 16 residues. The germline CDR1 and CDR2 sequences are SGHNT and YYREEE (reference sequence). CDR3 region: CASSWDRNSGANVLTF. As DNA, the CDR3 is TGCGCCAGCAGCTGGGACAGAAACTCTGGGGCCAACGTCCTGACTTTC.

The chain uses TRBV13 and TRBJ1-4; TRBD1 matches at 7 bases. Trimming at V came to 4 bases and at J to 8 bases, leaving 10 bases not matched to a gene. Germline V gene sequence: CDR1 PRHDT, CDR2 FYEKMQ (reference sequence). This CDR3 comprises 15 residues. CDR3 DNA: TGTGCCAGCAGCTCCGGCCCGACAGGGAGGGAAAAACTGTTTTTT. This translates into CASSSGPTGREKLFF.

The chain uses TRBV30 and TRBJ2-1, with a possible D match to TRBD2 (6 bases). This CDR3 region has 12 residues. With 2 bases removed from V and 8 bases from J, the gap between germline ends came to 10 bases. Germline lookup yields CDR1 GTSNPN and CDR2 SVGIG (reference sequence). Here the CDR3 DNA reads TGTGCCTGGAGTTATAGGGAGGATGAGCAGTTCTTC. Residues: CAWSYREDEQFF.

The J gene is TRBJ2-7, the V gene TRBV27; 9 bases align to TRBD1. Per germline, CDR1 MNHEY and CDR2 SMNVEV (reference sequence). The CDR3 contains 15 residues. The J segment lost 4 bases and the V segment lost 3 bases, leaving 7 bases of the junction unmatched. The CDR3 sequence is CASSLGTGRYYEQYF. CDR3 sequence (DNA): TGTGCCAGCAGTTTGGGGACAGGGAGGTATTACGAGCAGTACTTC.

This clone was observed once. The chain uses TRBV28 and TRBJ2-5; 8 nucleotides align to TRBD1. V shed 5 bases, J shed 2 bases, and the junction held 7 bases outside the gene matches. Germline loops: CDR1 MDHEN, CDR2 SYDVKM. This CDR3 has 15 residues. The CDR3: CASSPLRDRQETQYF. The CDR3 nucleotides are TGTGCCAGCAGTCCTCTCCGGGACAGGCAAGAGACCCAGTACTTC.

This chain uses TRBV10-2 with TRBJ2-3; TRBD2 matches at 9 bases. V was clipped by 11 bases and J by 5 bases; unmatched bases: 14. The CDR3 spans 15 residues. The germline V gene encodes CDR1 WSHSY and CDR2 SAAADI. The CDR3 loop reads CAVLGSGGLGDTQYF. The CDR3 coding sequence is TGCGCCGTCCTGGGGAGCGGGGGGCTTGGAGATACGCAGTATTTT.

The J gene is TRBJ2-6, the V gene TRBV9; 11 bases match TRBD2. The CDR3 totals 20 residues. Trimming took 0 bases from V and 2 from J; bases not matched to a gene: 10. The germline V gene has CDR1 SGDLS and CDR2 YYNGEE. This CDR3 reads CASSVDGTSGVAPGANVLTF. CDR3 DNA: TGTGCCAGCAGCGTAGACGGGACTAGCGGTGTCGCCCCTGGGGCCAACGTCCTGACTTTC.

The V call is TRBV15, the J call TRBJ2-6; possibly TRBD2 for D (7 bases). This CDR3 is 16 amino acids long. The V and J ends lost 5 bases and 0 bases respectively, with 11 bases between them. Germline loops: CDR1 LNHNV, CDR2 YYDKDF (reference sequence). CDR3 nucleotides: TGTGCCACCAGCTCGGGGGGACACTCTGGGGCCAACGTCCTGACTTTC. Translated, it gives CATSSGGHSGANVLTF.

Here the CDR3 reads CASSLGTSFAQYF. For the CDR3, the DNA is TGTGCCAGCAGCTTAGGGACTAGTTTCGCGCAGTATTTT. V gene TRBV5-6 combines with J gene TRBJ2-3; 8 positions agree with TRBD2. The germline gives CDR1 SGHDT, CDR2 YYEEEE. V lost 2 bases, J lost 10 bases, and 6 bases stayed unmatched. The CDR3 totals 13 residues.

V gene TRBV18 combines with J gene TRBJ1-2; 7 positions agree with TRBD1. This CDR3 has 15 amino acids. The germline V gene encodes CDR1 KGHSH and CDR2 LQKENI. V was clipped by 4 bases and J by 3 bases; unmatched bases: 8. CDR3 nucleotide sequence: TGTGCCAGCTCACTGGAGACAGGGCGAGACTATGGCTACACCTTC. Its protein product is CASSLETGRDYGYTF.

This rearrangement joins TRBV5-4 to TRBJ2-7; D ambiguous. Trimming cost V 0 bases and J 7 bases, with 11 bases left between them. The germline gives CDR1 SGHNT, CDR2 YYREEE (reference sequence). The length of the CDR3 is 13 residues. Here the CDR3 reads CASSLGELQEQYF. The CDR3 nucleotides read TGTGCCAGCAGCTTGGGAGAGCTTCAAGAGCAGTACTTC.

The rearrangement links TRBV9 to TRBJ2-7; 10 bases are shared with TRBD2. The junction had 2 bases not matched to a gene; V was cut back by 3 bases and J by 2 bases. The germline gives CDR1 SGDLS, CDR2 YYNGEE. This CDR3 has 14 residues. This CDR3 is CASSASGRAYEQYF. CDR3 DNA sequence: TGTGCCAGCAGCGCCAGCGGGAGGGCCTACGAGCAGTACTTC. The whole variable domain, filled in from reference TRBV9 and TRBJ2-7, reads DSGVTQTPKHLITATGQRVTLRCSPRSGDLSVYWYQQSLDQGLQFLIQYYNGEERAKGNILERFSAQQFPDLHSELNLSSLELGDSALYFCASSASGRAYEQYFGPGTRLTVT.

Turning to this clone: This clone may be a read error of a much larger clone one base away. The chain has TRBV5-6 and TRBJ1-1; D unclear. Germline CDR1 SGHDT, CDR2 YYEEEE. The V and J ends lost 0 bases and 1 base respectively, with 4 bases between them. There are 13 residues in the CDR3. CDR3 DNA sequence: TGTGCCAGCAGCTTGGACAGGAACACTGAAGCTTTCTTT. Protein: CASSLDRNTEAFF.

The chain joins TRBV2 to TRBJ2-5; D remains ambiguous. The CDR3 runs 14 residues. The V gene's germline CDR1 is SNHLY and CDR2 FYNNEI. V shed 6 bases and J shed 5 bases, with 16 bases lying between them. CDR3 DNA: TGTGCCAGCAGAGGAGCAGATACTGTTGAGACCCAGTACTTC. Its protein is CASRGADTVETQYF.

V usage is TRBV13 and J usage is TRBJ2-3; 11 bases are a match to TRBD2. Unmatched junction bases numbered 5, after V lost 5 bases and J lost 4 bases. There are 15 residues in the CDR3. Germline V gene lookup returns CDR1 PRHDT and CDR2 FYEKMQ (reference sequence). CDR3 protein: CASSPGLAAADTQYF. DNA of the CDR3: TGTGCCAGCAGCCCGGGACTAGCGGCCGCAGATACGCAGTATTTT.

CDR3 nucleotide sequence: TGTGCCAGCAGCTTACGCCCTAGCGGGAGCTCCTACGAGCAGTACTTC. Its protein product is CASSLRPSGSSYEQYF. The V call is TRBV7-8, the J call TRBJ2-7; TRBD2 matches 10 bases. CDR3 length: 16 amino acids. Germline V gene sequence: CDR1 SGHVS, CDR2 FQNEAQ. J gave up 0 bases and V 2 bases, and 4 bases lay outside the gene matches. Using reference TRBV7-8 and TRBJ2-7 for the parts outside the CDR3, the full variable domain is GAGVSQSPRYKVAKRGQDVALRCDPISGHVSLFWYQQALGQGPEFLTYFQNEAQLDKSGLPSDRFFAERPEGSVSTLKIQRTQQEDSAVYLCASSLRPSGSSYEQYFGPGTRLTVT.

The chain links TRBV2 to TRBJ1-2; D remains unclear. CDR1 is SNHLY and CDR2 is FYNNEI in the germline V gene. The CDR3 spans 13 residues. The V gene lost 8 bases and the J gene lost 7 bases, with 17 bases spanning the gap. CDR3 sequence reads: CASYEWASGGYTF. The CDR3 DNA sequence: TGTGCCAGCTACGAGTGGGCATCTGGTGGCTACACCTTC. The full variable domain, completed using reference TRBV2 and TRBJ1-2, is EPEVTQTPSHQVTQMGQEVILRCVPISNHLYFYWYRQILGQKVEFLVSFYNNEISEKSEIFDDQFSVERPDGSNFTLKIRSTKLEDSAMYFCASYEWASGGYTFGSGTRLTVV.

The chain has TRBV7-9 and TRBJ2-5, with TRBD2 identical over 8 bases. Trimming cost V 3 bases and J 5 bases; bases outside gene matches: 11. Germline V gives CDR1 SEHNR, CDR2 FQNEAQ (reference sequence). This CDR3 comprises 16 residues. CDR3 loop: CASSLPFRGGTETQYF. In DNA, the CDR3 is TGTGCCAGCAGCTTGCCTTTTCGGGGGGGCACGGAGACCCAGTACTTC.